This is a list of T cell receptor beta chains from one sample in a study of tumor-infiltrating lymphocytes in oesophageal squamous cell carcinoma. MiXCR, run by TCRdb on the PCR reads, gives a single entry per CDR3 protein. The repertoire includes about 13,000 distinct CDR3 sequences, about 53% of them detected once, and about a third sits in the top ten. Input material: esophageal tumor tissue. These receptors originate from a male donor with esophageal squamous cell carcinoma. The CDR3 runs from the conserved cysteine through the conserved F or W. A D gene is named only where the DNA matches it firmly. Not every row has a clone size; where given, it reads once, few, many or a size class.

V gene	D gene	clone size	J gene	CDR3 DNA	CDR3 protein
TRBV7-6	TRBD2	NA	TRBJ2-2	TGTGCCAGCAGTCCGCTAGCGGGACGGCTGTTTTTT	CASSPLAGRLFF
TRBV7-6	NA	NA	TRBJ2-7	TGTGCCAGCGGTGGGCAGCCGAACTACGAGCAGTACTTC	CASGGQPNYEQYF
TRBV6-2/TRBV6-3	NA	NA	TRBJ2-7	TGTGCCAGCAGCAGAGGGATCTCCTACGAGCAGTACTTC	CASSRGISYEQYF
TRBV12-3/TRBV12-4	NA	NA	TRBJ2-7	TGTGCCAGCAGACTAACCGGGACTCGGCAGTACTTC	CASRLTGTRQYF
TRBV11-2	NA	NA	TRBJ2-7	TGTGCCAGCAGCTTAGTTATCTACGAGCAGTACTTC	CASSLVIYEQYF
TRBV7-3	TRBD1	few	TRBJ2-5	TGTGCCAGCAGCTTAGACCGGGGCAGGGGGTCAGAGACCCAGTACTTC	CASSLDRGRGSETQYF
TRBV12-3/TRBV12-4	TRBD1	NA	TRBJ1-2	TGTGCCAGCAGTTTACCGGGACAGGGGGTCTACGGCTACACCTTC	CASSLPGQGVYGYTF
TRBV6-8	NA	NA	TRBJ2-2	TGTGCCAGCAGAACAGGGACCGGGGAGCTGTTTTTT	CASRTGTGELFF
TRBV7-2	NA	NA	TRBJ2-7	TGTGCCAGCAGCTTAGGGGGGGCCATCGAGCAGTACTTC	CASSLGGAIEQYF
TRBV7-8	TRBD2	few	TRBJ2-3	TGTGCCAGCAGCCTCCTAGCCCGGGTCGGGAGGGTTGCAGATACGCAGTATTTT	CASSLLARVGRVADTQYF
TRBV7-6	NA	NA	TRBJ2-1	TGTGCTAGCAGCTTAGTAAGGACAACATACAATGAGCAGTTCTTC	CASSLVRTTYNEQFF
TRBV7-6	NA	NA	TRBJ2-5	TGTGCCAGCAGCTTAGGCGGACTGCCAGAGACCCAGTACTTC	CASSLGGLPETQYF
TRBV7-8	NA	NA	TRBJ2-7	TGTGCCAGCAGCTTAAGTCACTACAATGAGCAGTACTTC	CASSLSHYNEQYF
TRBV7-6	NA	NA	TRBJ2-7	TGTGCCAGCAGCCCAAGGACTGATTACGAGCAGTACTTC	CASSPRTDYEQYF
TRBV6-2/TRBV6-3	NA	many	TRBJ1-2	TGTGCCAGCAGTTATTTTACAAGTGGCTACACCTTC	CASSYFTSGYTF
TRBV6-1	NA	NA	TRBJ2-7	TGTGCCAGCTCAAGGGACTTCAGCTCCTACGAGCAGTACTTC	CASSRDFSSYEQYF
TRBV7-9	NA	medium-sized	TRBJ2-7	TGTGCCAGCAGCTACAGGGTTCGGGGGTCACCCCTCCACTTC	CASSYRVRGSPLHF
TRBV7-2	NA	NA	TRBJ2-7	TGTGCCAGCAGCTTAGGGGGAGGTACCTACGAGCAGTACTTC	CASSLGGGTYEQYF
TRBV10-2	NA	NA	TRBJ1-2	TGCGCCAGCAGGAAGACAGGATCTGGCTACACCTTC	CASRKTGSGYTF
TRBV7-9	NA	medium-sized	TRBJ2-7	TGTGCCAGCAGCCGCCCCCAGGCAGGTCGCTCCTACGAGCAGTACTTC	CASSRPQAGRSYEQYF
TRBV12-3/TRBV12-4	NA	few	TRBJ2-4	TGTGCCAGCAGCCAGCAAAGGGGCCAGTACTTC	CASSQQRGQYF
TRBV6-1	TRBD2	medium-sized	TRBJ2-7	TGTGCCAGCAGCCCGTTTAGCGGGGGGGCCTACTCCTACGAGCAGTACTTC	CASSPFSGGAYSYEQYF
TRBV7-6	NA	NA	TRBJ2-6	TGTGCCAGCAGCTTAGAGTACAAGGCTGGGGCCAACGTCCTGACTTTC	CASSLEYKAGANVLTF
TRBV7-4	NA	NA	TRBJ2-4	TGTGCCAGCAGCTTAGGCCAGATACTAGCCAAAAACATTCAGTACTTC	CASSLGQILAKNIQYF
TRBV24-1	TRBD1	few	TRBJ2-5	TGTGCCACCAGCCGGACAGGTCAGAAGACCCAGTACTTC	CATSRTGQKTQYF
TRBV6-9	NA	NA	TRBJ1-1	TGTGCCAGCACCACAGGGAACACTGAAGCTTTCTTT	CASTTGNTEAFF
TRBV7-3	NA	NA	TRBJ2-1	TGTGCCAGCAGCCAAGGGAGCCACAATGAGCAGTTCTTC	CASSQGSHNEQFF
TRBV6-6	TRBD1	medium-sized	TRBJ1-2	TGTGCCAGCAGTTACGGGACAGGGGGCATCTATGGCTACACCTTC	CASSYGTGGIYGYTF
TRBV7-8	TRBD2	NA	TRBJ2-5	TGTGCCAGCAGCTTTGGACTAGCGACACAAGAGACCCAGTACTTC	CASSFGLATQETQYF
TRBV12-3/TRBV12-4	NA	medium-sized	TRBJ2-6	TGTGCCAGCAGTTTTGACGTCCTGACTTTC	CASSFDVLTF
TRBV7-2	NA	few	TRBJ2-3	TGTGCCAGCAGCTTAGACGCGGCAGATACGCAGTATTTT	CASSLDAADTQYF
TRBV11-3	NA	few	TRBJ2-1	TGTGCCAGCAGCTTAACCTCGGGACAAGGCAATGAGCAGTTCTTC	CASSLTSGQGNEQFF
TRBV7-6	TRBD2	NA	TRBJ2-1	TGTGCCAGCAGCCGGACTAGCGGGAGTCGTAACTACAATGAGCAGTTCTTC	CASSRTSGSRNYNEQFF
TRBV5-3	TRBD1	once	TRBJ2-5	TGTGCCAGCAGCTTCTACAGGGGGCAGGGGGAGACCCAGTACTTC	CASSFYRGQGETQYF
TRBV7-2	TRBD2	NA	TRBJ2-3	TGTGCCAGCAGCTCGAAGCGGGGCAGCACAGATACGCAGTATTTT	CASSSKRGSTDTQYF